This T cell receptor beta chain was recovered during a study of PD-1 blockade in classical Hodgkin lymphoma. Every patient experienced relapse after autologous stem cell transplantation, and brentuximab vedotin exposure varied. Profiling relied on immunoSEQ multiplex PCR, and the TCRdb table lists in-frame clones only, not all of them. The repertoire includes approximately 57,000 clones, 80% to 95% of them detected once, and more than 9% sits in the top ten. Trimming took off 1 base at V and 1 base at J, with 14 bases between the two ends. CDR1 and CDR2 (germline): SGHTA, FQGNSA. The CDR3 totals 16 residues.

The V call is TRBV7-2, the J call TRBJ2-7; a weak D match, TRBD2 (7 bases). The input for sequencing was peripheral blood mononuclear cells (PBMCs), taken before the second cycle of nivolumab. This clonotype was obtained from a human donor with classical Hodgkin lymphoma. CDR3 coding DNA: TGTGCCAGCAGCTTAGTTAAGGGGAGGGGGTCCTACGAGCAGTACTTC. This codes for CASSLVKGRGSYEQYF.